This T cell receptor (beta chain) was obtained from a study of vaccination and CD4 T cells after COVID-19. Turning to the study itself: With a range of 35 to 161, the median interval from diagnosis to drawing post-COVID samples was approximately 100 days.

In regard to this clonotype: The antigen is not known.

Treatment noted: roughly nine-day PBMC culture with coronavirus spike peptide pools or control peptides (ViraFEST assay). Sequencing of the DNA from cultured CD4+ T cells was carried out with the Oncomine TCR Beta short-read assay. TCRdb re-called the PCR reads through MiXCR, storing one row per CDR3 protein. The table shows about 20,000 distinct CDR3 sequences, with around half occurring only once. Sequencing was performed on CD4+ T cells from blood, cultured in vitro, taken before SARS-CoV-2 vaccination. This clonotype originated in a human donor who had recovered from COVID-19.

The CDR3 loop is CASRPAVRDIGYTF. The CDR3 bases are TGCGCCAGCAGGCCGGCTGTCCGGGACATTGGCTACACCTTC. The chain links TRBV10-2 to TRBJ1-2; tentative D call: TRBD1 (6 bases). Trimming left V 6 bases short and J 7 bases short, with 18 bases between. Germline lookup yields CDR1 WSHSY and CDR2 SAAADI. CDR3 length: 14 residues.